This T cell receptor beta chain was sequenced in a study of blood T cell repertoires in COVID-19. Study information: Samples taken during acute and convalescent COVID-19 were collected in the United States, Italy and Spain.

Looked up from germline, CDR1 is LNHDA and CDR2 is SQIVND (reference sequence). J gave up 0 bases and V 4 bases, and 7 bases lay outside the gene matches. The length of the CDR3 is 19 residues. Original data processing: Amplifying reference gene primers gave estimates of nucleated cell counts. The table came from immunoSEQ multiplex PCR; TCRdb's copy has only in-frame clones and leaves some out. That table is the source of V, J and clone size, and D and trimming were worked out from the DNA. The data contain about 210,000 clones, more than 70% of them seen just once; the ten biggest clones take up less than 3.5%.

The chain combines TRBV19 with TRBJ2-4; 15 positions match TRBD2. The material sequenced was peripheral blood. The origin of this receptor is a man aged 50-59 years with active or convalescent COVID-19. This chain's CDR3 is CASSTPGLAGGLAKNIQYF. The CDR3 region has the DNA TGTGCCAGTAGTACCCCGGGACTAGCGGGAGGCCTAGCCAAAAACATTCAGTACTTC.